These T cell receptor beta chains were read from a single sample in a study of blood T cell repertoires in COVID-19. Only in-frame clones appear in the TCRdb table, and some are missing; sequencing was by immunoSEQ multiplex PCR. Of 35,000 to 45,000 clones in the sample, approximately 85% were seen once. Sequenced: peripheral blood. Source of these receptors: a human donor in a cohort sampled during active COVID-19. Each CDR3 is given with its conserved first and last residue. The order of the fields is V gene, J gene, CDR3 protein.

>TRBV25-1|TRBJ1-4
CASSTGGSHEKLFF
>TRBV7-3|TRBJ2-6
CASSLKGQGATGANVLTF
>TRBV29-1|TRBJ1-3
CSVQAYSGNTIYF
>TRBV30|TRBJ1-5
CAWSAYGGREQPQHF
>TRBV27|TRBJ2-7
CASSFRRGEGEQYF
>TRBV7-8|TRBJ2-7
CASSWPRTGGSYEQYF
>TRBV2|TRBJ2-7
CASSGEGSEQYF
>TRBV2|TRBJ2-1
CASAGLAGGTYNEQFF
>TRBV3-1/TRBV3-2|TRBJ2-7
CASSPRSLSYEQYF
>TRBV7-3|TRBJ2-2
CASSRHGAGGHQVTGELFF
>TRBV6-4|TRBJ2-3
CAIATSGGVTSTDTQYF
>TRBV9|TRBJ2-5
CASSLQGAQETQYF
>TRBV4-1|TRBJ1-2
CASSHVTANYGYTF
>TRBV27|TRBJ1-4
CASRKNSGGTNEKLFF
>TRBV2|TRBJ2-3
CASSEVADRQDF
>TRBV5-1|TRBJ2-2
CASSAGTANTGELFF
>TRBV18|TRBJ2-3
CASSRPTDTQYF
>TRBV3-1/TRBV3-2|TRBJ2-3
CASSLGLATDTQYF
>TRBV5-1|TRBJ1-2
CASSTITGYGYTF
>TRBV2|TRBJ2-7
CASSERSQQYF
>TRBV12-3/TRBV12-4|TRBJ2-1
CASSITSDNEQFF
>TRBV19|TRBJ1-4
CASSLRQGNEKLFF
>TRBV4-1|TRBJ2-5
CASSPRGGSGGPRETQYF
>TRBV7-3|TRBJ1-6
CASSLQANSPLHF
>TRBV11-2|TRBJ2-7
CASRRLAGVRSSYEQYF
>TRBV11-2|TRBJ1-1
CASRTIRGRVQKGAFF
>TRBV5-1|TRBJ2-7
CASSLGSGGAYEQYF
>TRBV2|TRBJ2-3
CASSGLAGTDTQYF
>TRBV24-1|TRBJ2-5
CATSDLGGLQETQYF
>TRBV12-3/TRBV12-4|TRBJ1-5
CASSLAVPPQHF
>TRBV5-6|TRBJ1-2
CASSLEDRAYTF
>TRBV6-6|TRBJ2-1
CASSDGQSLYNEQFF
>TRBV28|TRBJ2-3
CASSYNTQYF
>TRBV5-1|TRBJ2-5
CASSLTGGQGQETQYF
>TRBV6-4|TRBJ2-3
CASTPTGISTDTQYF
>TRBV29-1|TRBJ2-2
CSVDTGGNTGELFF
>TRBV5-1|TRBJ2-1
CASSIGQGKGNEQFF